These 7 T cell receptor beta chains originate from one sample sequenced in a study of T cells in Graves' hyperthyroidism and ophthalmopathy. The investigators amplified TCR beta CDR3 regions from RNA transcripts. With the HTBI primer set, the TCR CDR3 went through a first round of RT-PCR. TCRdb called the multiplex PCR reads again in MiXCR, with one record for every CDR3 protein. Counted here are 700,000 to 950,000 distinct CDR3 sequences, approximately 36% occurring once; the ten biggest clones make up around 29%. Input material: blood. The receptors stem from a woman aged 40 to 55 with Graves' hyperthyroidism.

The gene calls are TRBV7-9 and TRBJ1-3, with D unclear. CDR1 and CDR2 from the germline V gene are SEHNR and FQNEAQ (reference sequence). The V gene lost 2 bases and the J gene lost 0 bases, with 17 bases spanning the gap. The CDR3 has 18 residues. Here the CDR3 DNA reads TGTGCCAGCAGCTTAAATCCAGCCCACTTTTTCTCTGGAAACACCATATATTTT. This codes for CASSLNPAHFFSGNTIYF. Full variable domain (remainder filled in from reference TRBV7-9 and TRBJ1-3): DTGVSQNPRHKITKRGQNVTFRCDPISEHNRLYWYRQTLGQGPEFLTYFQNEAQLEKSRLLSDRFSAERPKGSFSTLEIQRTEQGDSAMYLCASSLNPAHFFSGNTIYFGEGSWLTVV.

Comment on this clonotype: An end of the junction differs from the germline gene, which may be a read error. The chain has TRBV5-8 and TRBJ2-1, with D perhaps matching TRBD1 or TRBD2 (5 bases each). CDR3 length equals 13 residues. The germline gives CDR1 SGHTS, CDR2 YDEGEE. The CDR3 sequence: CASSLGRGREQFF. CDR3 DNA: TGTGCCAGCAGTTTGGGACGCGGAAGGGAGCAGTTCTTC.

The chain has TRBV10-1 and TRBJ2-7; D tentatively reads TRBD1 or TRBD2 (5 bases each). Between the trimmed V and J ends, which lost 2 bases and 3 bases, there was a span of 14 bases. Germline lookup yields CDR1 WNHNN and CDR2 SYGVQD (reference sequence). This CDR3 contains 15 residues. The CDR3 DNA reads as TGCGCCAGCAGTGAGCCGGGACGGGGCCTCTACGAGCAGTACTTC. It specifies CASSEPGRGLYEQYF.

The V gene is TRBV9, the J gene TRBJ1-3; D remains ambiguous. V lost 0 bases and J 0 bases, leaving 7 bases between the germline ends. Germline V gene data show CDR1 as SGDLS and CDR2 as YYNGEE. This CDR3 spans 15 amino acids. The CDR3 sequence is CASSVVANSGNTIYF. DNA for the CDR3: TGTGCCAGCAGCGTAGTGGCAAACTCTGGAAACACCATATATTTT.

Only one count was recorded for this clonotype. A read error may explain this, as a much larger clone is one base away. The chain recombines TRBV2 with TRBJ1-2; D perhaps matches TRBD1 (6 bases). Germline V gene lookup returns CDR1 SNHLY and CDR2 FYNNEI. The CDR3 length is 16 residues. In nucleotides, the CDR3 is TGTGCCAGCCTTATTAGTCAGGGGCTTTCTAACTATGGCTACGCCTTC. This sequence encodes CASLISQGLSNYGYAF.

This clonotype was counted a few times. One end of the junction is discordant with germline, which a read error may explain. The gene calls are TRBV10-3 and TRBJ2-7; 8 bases line up with TRBD1. CDR3 size: 14 residues. Germline loops: CDR1 ENHRY, CDR2 SYGVKD. This CDR3 is CASSDETGDYEQYF. The CDR3 DNA reads TGTGCCAGCAGTGACGAGACAGGGGATTACGAGCAGTACTTC.

In this sample, this clonotype turned up a few times. The chain uses TRBV7-2 and TRBJ1-1; D not resolved. The CDR3 totals 15 residues. The V gene lost 2 bases and the J gene lost 5 bases, with 15 bases spanning the gap. Germline V lookup: CDR1 SGHTA, CDR2 FQGNSA. CDR3 DNA: TGTGCCAGCAGCTTAAATCGTAACCGGGTGACTGAAGCTTTCTTT. Its protein product is CASSLNRNRVTEAFF. Based on the CDR3 plus reference TRBV7-2 and TRBJ1-1, the full variable domain is GAGVSQSPSNKVTEKGKDVELRCDPISGHTALYWYRQSLGQGLEFLIYFQGNSAPDKSGLPSDRFSAERTGGSVSTLTIQRTQQEDSAVYLCASSLNRNRVTEAFFGQGTRLTVV.